This T cell receptor (beta chain) was found in a study of cytomegalovirus exposure and HLA in healthy donors (dated by TCRdb to about 2017). Context from the whole study: In an earlier analysis of some 610 of the donors, 250 to 350 Gb of sequence data and about 110 million unique TCR beta sequences from 150 million to 200 million T cells were reported. Approximately 300 gigabases of sequencing data and 70 million to 100 million unique TCR sequences made up an early release that covered nearly 650 HLA-typed donors. Among the roughly 400 genotyped donors, around 79% belonged to the genetic ancestry cluster associated with self-reported Caucasian donors. The aim of the study was to test whether cataloging public T cell receptors could identify signatures of past pathogen exposure. The study used immunosequencing to profile the T cell repertoires of 600 to 850 subjects and linked those repertoires to cytomegalovirus serostatus. A separate validation cohort of approximately 120 different subjects was used in addition to the roughly 670-subject first cohort. To predict cytomegalovirus infection status, the study combined high-throughput TCR immunosequencing, statistical association of individual TCRs with disease status, and machine learning. A later analysis re-examined previously published TCR beta repertoires from just over 650 donors and added high-resolution HLA genotyping to investigate patterns of TCR occurrence. In the later analysis, no new phenotypic data were used to find candidate immune exposures; instead, reliance was placed on TCR beta sequences and their occurrence across donors. An earlier analysis of 587 of the donors used high-throughput TCR beta sequencing to judge whether each TCR beta V gene segment behaved as functional or pseudogenic. Donor age, sex, ethnicity and CMV serostatus were collected together with the repertoire data. In a later genetic analysis, genome-wide SNP genotypes for 398 of the 666 donors were used, and that subset was treated as a discovery cohort. All discovery cohort repertoires had been generated on a single sequencing platform. HLA typing included class I and class II loci at four-digit resolution. Typing coverage differed by locus: A, B, C, DRB1 and DQB1 were typed in about 629-630 donors, DQA1 in roughly 500, DPA1 in some 570, and DPB1 in around 490. Four or five DR-DQ haplotypes were treated as single units for association and clustering because of strong linkage in the cohort. Among 398 genotyped donors of the cohort, an average of approximately 230,000 unique TCR beta nucleotide sequences were sequenced per donor, about a sixth of them non-productive.

Receptor amplification or capture employed the immunoSEQ multiplex PCR assay. A mixture of 60 forward primers for TCR Vbeta segments and 13 reverse primers for TCR Jbeta segments was used in the multiplex PCR. A multiplex PCR assay on genomic DNA amplified the CDR3 region of rearranged TCR beta genes. On the Illumina HiSeq System, the amplified TCR beta libraries were sequenced as 87-base-pair reads. The original pipeline was this. A later analysis tallied roughly 76 million unique TCR beta chains across the approximately 670 repertoires, and some 10 million of those chains were shared by two or more donors. A nearest-neighbor algorithm error-corrected the raw reads and collapsed the reads into unique sequences, merging closely related sequences to remove PCR and sequencing errors. CDR3 sequences were aligned to IMGT reference sequences to assign V, D and J gene segments. For a sequence to be retained, at least a six-nucleotide match to both a V gene segment and a J gene segment was required. A rearrangement was called productive if the CDR3 had no stop codons and remained in frame with V and J, and every other rearrangement was called non-productive. Following IMGT convention, CDR3 was defined as the stretch from the second conserved V-encoded cysteine up to the conserved J-encoded phenylalanine. In an earlier analysis of around 640 of the donors, sequences lacking an unambiguous match to a single V gene segment were excluded. An earlier analysis of several hundred of the donors called V segments functional above 56.7% productive rearrangements and segregating when the between-donor standard deviation exceeded 5%. A statistical classification framework was developed to diagnose cytomegalovirus status using the catalog of TCR beta chain sequences. In a later analysis, V and J genes were assigned by comparing TCR nucleotide sequences against IMGT/GENE-DB human TR gene sequences. In a later analysis, CDR3 sequences and most-parsimonious VDJ recombination scenarios were assigned using the TCRdist pipeline. In a later analysis, each TCR beta chain was defined by its CDR3 amino acid sequence together with its V-gene family, and reads lacking a unique V-gene family were excluded. As a way to deal with suspected cross-contamination and a sequencing artifact, a later analysis dropped 450 to 700 nucleotide sequences that were highly shared and had low generation probability. In a later analysis, a clonal expansion index for each public chain was calculated from normalized within-repertoire ranks of inferred template counts. A later analysis computed generation probabilities with a VDJ recombination model fitted to out-of-frame rearrangements, and checked the results against IGoR. In a later analysis, TCR-TCR, TCR-HLA and TCR-CMV co-occurrence was scored with hypergeometric tests, and a repertoire-size bias correction was applied to TCR pairs. In a later analysis, false discovery rates were estimated by permuting HLA or CMV assignments 20 times. In a later analysis, co-occurring TCRs were grouped using DBSCAN, and TCRdist sequence similarity was added for clustering within HLA-allele-positive subsets. For co-occurrence clustering, repertoires with fewer than 30,000 or more than 120,000 public chains were excluded, along with roughly 5 repertoires with anomalous nucleotide sharing. What TCRdb holds here is the immuneACCESS table cut down to in-frame rearrangements. Part of the clones is not present; checked against another copy, under half of the missing clones reflect an unresolved V gene, and the others are unexplained. That table is the source of V, J and clone size, and D and trimming were worked out from the DNA. The sample table contains just over 150,000 clones; only one count was recorded for 80% to 85% of them. The ten largest clones take up less than 2% of the sample.

Beyond this particular receptor, the publication reports: This cohort had only TCR beta chains sequenced, and the lack of alpha or paired-chain data limited which features could be detected. A group of highly shared sequence variants was considered likely to be a technical artifact of the sequencing pipeline. An earlier analysis of some 590 of the donors showed that most TCR beta V segments appeared in productive rearrangements either about 87% or about 30% of the time, which broadly matched IMGT annotations. Most CMV-associated TCR beta chains appeared to be HLA-restricted in a later analysis, and the HLA associations seemed to be driven largely by CMV exposure. Linkage disequilibrium might explain the correlated functional status among segregating V segments, but an unknown experimental factor could not be excluded. In a later analysis, HLA-associated TCR beta chains showed more clonal expansion and lower generation probabilities than non-associated chains that were equally common. Sequencing depth was assumed to be roughly uniform across donors in the presence/absence analyses, though that assumption may not hold. Most TCR sequences were seen in very few donors, while some public TCRs were found in many individuals. Specific HLA alleles were associated with 18,000 or so TCR beta sequences at a false discovery rate of 0.05 in a later analysis. Because counts were too low, seventeen rarely observed V segments, including chromosome 9 orphons, were excluded from the earlier analysis of 500 to 700 of the donors. CMV serostatus was the only immune exposure information available for the cohort. In vitro tests confirmed that a few of the cytomegalovirus-associated TCR beta chains recognize cytomegalovirus antigens. Strong co-occurrence of HLA alleles, especially DR and DQ, made assigning TCR associations to individual alleles difficult. The authors suggested that the approach could potentially be extended to other disease states and immunological phenotypes. Several of the top co-occurrence clusters appeared to be linked to parvovirus B19, influenza, CMV and Epstein-Barr virus, according to a later analysis. A total of fewer than 200 TCR beta chains were listed by the study as associated with cytomegalovirus. A further reported finding was that TCR beta sequences accurately predicted the HLA-A and HLA-B alleles for most subjects in the first cohort. V-gene and J-gene trimming of TCR beta chains was associated with a missense DCLRE1C variant in a later genetic analysis, and the association was replicated in an independent cohort. A later analysis found that TCR association rates varied across HLA loci, with DRB1 alleles showing the most associated TCRs and HLA-C alleles the fewest. Some IMGT-functional V segments, including TRBV6-2 and TRBV6-3, could not be told apart with the 87-base-pair reads, so those segments were excluded. Because some donors lacked HLA typing at each locus, the association tests relied only on the typed subset. In a later genetic analysis, fewer N-insertions in productive TCRs were reported among donors in an Asian-associated ancestry cluster than the roughly 670-donor mean. The classifier was reported to diagnose cytomegalovirus status with high specificity and sensitivity in both the original cohort and the validation cohort.

Relative to germline, V is 2 bases shorter and J is 4 bases shorter, with 12 bases between their ends. The CDR3 covers 15 residues, taking in both the cysteine and the phenylalanine. Just CDR3 DNA is preserved here, 45 bases in frame from base 1. Via the germline V gene, CDR1 is ENHRY and CDR2 SYGVKD. In total, fewer than 750 healthy bone marrow donors made up the cohort. At the time of sampling, all cohort members were nominally healthy, though unrecorded immune exposures were likely present. The donor tested CMV seronegative and was one of the 352 seronegative cohort members. Each donor provided a peripheral blood sample, and peripheral blood mononuclear cells were used for TCR beta sequencing. The Qiagen DNeasy Blood Extraction Kit was used to extract genomic DNA from the blood cell samples. This clone was counted once. Its cognate antigen has yet to be identified. No qualities accompany the bases; no much larger clone lies one base away.

The source is a man aged 18 to 29 in good health and CMV-seronegative. The sample taken for sequencing was PBMCs. The chain joins TRBV10-3 to TRBJ1-5; possibly the D gene is TRBD1, per 5 matching bases. The DNA is as follows: TGTGCCATCAGTGAGGTGGCAGGGCGAAATCAGCCCCAGCATTTT. Its protein reads: CAISEVAGRNQPQHF.